This TCR beta chain is from a study of shared clonotypes between healthy human individuals. Study-wide results and limits: Several donors showed sharing of around 5.3% of naive CD4 clonotypes. Clonotypes shared by all four sorted-subset donors had higher generation probabilities than non-shared clonotypes.

CDR3 length equals 16 residues. Note on this clone: Its target is not known.

CD8 cells regarded as naive lacked CD45RO, were positively chosen for CCR7, and omitted terminally differentiated effector memory CD45RA+ cells. Only in-frame clones appear in the TCRdb table, and some are missing; sequencing was by immunoSEQ multiplex PCR. In the table there are more than 2 million clones, approximately 95% of which are singletons. The genes are TRBV21-1 and TRBJ2-7; the table names TRBD1, a call not compared with the DNA. TRBV21-1 is a listed pseudogene. The sample comprised naive CD8+ T cells sorted from blood. The clonotype was recovered from a man between 18 and 35 years old in good health. CDR3 DNA: TGTGCCAGCAGCAAAGCGCCTCTTGGCAGATTCTACGAGCAGTACTTC. Its protein product is CASSKAPLGRFYEQYF.